This is a list of T cell receptor beta chains from one sample in a study of CD8 T cells in Susac syndrome. TCRdb reprocessed the immunoSEQ multiplex PCR reads with MiXCR, giving one entry per CDR3 protein. The repertoire includes about 430,000 distinct CDR3 sequences, more than 80% of them detected once, and approximately 0.11% sits in the top ten. The sequenced sample was CD8+ T cells from PBMCs. Every receptor here comes from a human donor with multiple sclerosis. Each CDR3 is given with its conserved first and last residue.

v_gene: TRBV7-6
CDR3aa: CASSLVGPGPNTEAFF

v_gene: TRBV18
CDR3aa: CASSSGQGPIYEQYF

v_gene: TRBV4-1
CDR3aa: CASSQSPGLNYGYTF

v_gene: TRBV5-1
CDR3aa: CASSLDPSLGETQYF

v_gene: TRBV5-1
CDR3aa: CASRMYETATNEKLFF

v_gene: TRBV6-6
CDR3aa: CASSYIVGTEAFF

v_gene: TRBV11-2
CDR3aa: CASSLERPPGYEQYF

v_gene: TRBV5-1
CDR3aa: CASSLAGQPGTEAFF

v_gene: TRBV4-1
CDR3aa: CASSQELAGGRDTQYF

v_gene: TRBV5-5
CDR3aa: CASSLWGVNEQFF